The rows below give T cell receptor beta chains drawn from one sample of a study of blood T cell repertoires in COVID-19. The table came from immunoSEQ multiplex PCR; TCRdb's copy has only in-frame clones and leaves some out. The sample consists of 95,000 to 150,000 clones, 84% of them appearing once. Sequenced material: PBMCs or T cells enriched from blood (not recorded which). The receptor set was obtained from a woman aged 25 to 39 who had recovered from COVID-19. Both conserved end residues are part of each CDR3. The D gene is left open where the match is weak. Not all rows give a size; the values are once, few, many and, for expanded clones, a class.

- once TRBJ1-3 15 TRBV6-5 TGTGCCAGCAGTTACTCGATCCTACAGGAAAACACCATATATTTT CASSYSILQENTIYF
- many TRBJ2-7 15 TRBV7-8 TGTGCCAGCAGCTTTTGGCAGCGCAGCTCCTACGAGCAGTACTTC CASSFWQRSSYEQYF
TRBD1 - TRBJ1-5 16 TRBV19 TGTGCCAGTAGTATCAGGGGGCCCGGGAGTTATCAGCCCCAGCATTTT CASSIRGPGSYQPQHF
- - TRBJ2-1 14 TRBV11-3 TGTGCCAGCAGCTCCCGGACAGCGTACAATGAGCAGTTCTTC CASSSRTAYNEQFF
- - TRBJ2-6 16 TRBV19 TGTGCCAGTAGTATAGTAGCCATGGCTGGGGCCAACGTCCTGACTTTC CASSIVAMAGANVLTF
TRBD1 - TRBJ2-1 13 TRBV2 TGTGCCAGCAGCGACAGGGGGCACAATGAGCAGTTCTTC CASSDRGHNEQFF
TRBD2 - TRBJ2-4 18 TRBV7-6 TGTGCCAGCAGCCCAAGGGGACTAGCGGATGTAGCCAAAAACATTCAGTACTTC CASSPRGLADVAKNIQYF
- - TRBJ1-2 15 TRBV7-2 TGTGCCAGCAGCTTGGGATCGGGAAGCAACTATGGCTACACCTTC CASSLGSGSNYGYTF
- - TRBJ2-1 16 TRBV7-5 TGTGTCAGAAGCCCTTTAGCGGGAAGGTCCTACAATGAGCAGTTCTTC CVRSPLAGRSYNEQFF
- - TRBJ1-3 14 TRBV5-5 TGTGCCAGCAGCTCCGACAGGAGTGGAAACACCATATATTTT CASSSDRSGNTIYF
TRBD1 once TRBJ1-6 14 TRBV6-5 TGTGCCAGCAACCCCGGGACAGAGAATTCACCCCTCCACTTT CASNPGTENSPLHF
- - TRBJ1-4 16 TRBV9 TGTGCCAGCAGCGTAGGTGGAGGGGTTGAGAATGAAAAACTGTTTTTT CASSVGGGVENEKLFF
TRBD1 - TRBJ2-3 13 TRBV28 TGTGCCAGCAGTCTAGGGACAGGGGATACGCAGTATTTT CASSLGTGDTQYF
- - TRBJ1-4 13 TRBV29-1 TGCAGCGTTGGAGGAGGGAGAAGTGAAAAACTGTTTTTT CSVGGGRSEKLFF
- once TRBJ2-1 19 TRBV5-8 TGTGCCAGCAGCTTGGGGTGGGGGAAAGGAGGGCCTGGGAACAATGAGCAGTTCTTC CASSLGWGKGGPGNNEQFF
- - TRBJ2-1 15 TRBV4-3 TGCGCCAGCAGCCAAGAGAGGGTACTCATCGGTGAGCAGTTCTTC CASSQERVLIGEQFF
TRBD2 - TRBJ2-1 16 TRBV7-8 TGTGCCAGCAGCTTAGGGCCCGGGACTAGCCTCGATGAGCAGTTCTTC CASSLGPGTSLDEQFF
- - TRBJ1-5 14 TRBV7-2 TGTGCCAGCAGCGAACTATATAGCAATCAGCCCCAGCATTTT CASSELYSNQPQHF
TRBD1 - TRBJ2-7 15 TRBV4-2 TGTGCCAGCAGCCACGGGCAGGGGGACTCCTACGAGCAGTACTTC CASSHGQGDSYEQYF
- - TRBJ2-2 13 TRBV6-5 TGTGCCAGCACCCGGACAGTCACCGGGGAGCTGTTTTTT CASTRTVTGELFF
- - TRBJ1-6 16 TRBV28 TGTGCCAGCAGTTTGTCGGGAAGGGGGTATAATTCACCCCTCCACTTT CASSLSGRGYNSPLHF
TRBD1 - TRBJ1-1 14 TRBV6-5 TGTGCCAGCAGTTCAACAGGGGGCGCAGCTGAAGCTTTCTTT CASSSTGGAAEAFF
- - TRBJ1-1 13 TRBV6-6 TGTGCCAGCAGTTACTCGACGGGGGCTGAAGCTTTCTTT CASSYSTGAEAFF
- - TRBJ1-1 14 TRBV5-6 TGTGCCAGCAGACCATTAGCAACGACGATTGAAGCTTTCTTT CASRPLATTIEAFF
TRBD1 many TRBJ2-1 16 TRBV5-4 TGTGCCAGCAGCCCCGGGACAGGGGTTGGATACAATGAGCAGTTCTTC CASSPGTGVGYNEQFF
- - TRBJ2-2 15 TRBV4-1 TGCGCCAGCAGCCAAGAGGTAGTCCACGCCGGGGAGCTGTTTTTT CASSQEVVHAGELFF
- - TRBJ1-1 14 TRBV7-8 TGTGCCAGCAGCTCAGGCAGGGAATGGACTGAAGCTTTCTTT CASSSGREWTEAFF
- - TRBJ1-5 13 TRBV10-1 TGCGCCAGCAGCAAGGGGTTCAATCAGCCCCAGCATTTT CASSKGFNQPQHF
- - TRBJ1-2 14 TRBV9 TGTGCCAGCTCACCTCGGGGGGCGCGCGATGGCTACACCTTC CASSPRGARDGYTF
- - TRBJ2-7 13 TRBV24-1 TGTGCCACCAGTGATTTGAACACGGGAGCGCAGTACTTC CATSDLNTGAQYF
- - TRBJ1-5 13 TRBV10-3 TGTGCCATCAGGCAGGGTAATGATCAGCCCCAGCATTTT CAIRQGNDQPQHF
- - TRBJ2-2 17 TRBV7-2 TGTGCCAGCAGCTTACAGATGACTGACTCTATCACCGGGGAGCTGTTTTTT CASSLQMTDSITGELFF
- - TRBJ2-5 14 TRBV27 TGTGCCAGCAGTTTGGGGGGGCCCCAAGAGACCCAGTACTTC CASSLGGPQETQYF
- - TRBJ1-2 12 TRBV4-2 TGTGCCAGCAGCCGCCACCTCGGGGGCTACACCTTC CASSRHLGGYTF
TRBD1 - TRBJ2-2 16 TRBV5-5 TGTGCCAGCAGCTTGTCGCAGGGGGCGAACACCGGGGAGCTGTTTTTT CASSLSQGANTGELFF
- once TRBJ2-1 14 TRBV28 TGTGCCAGCAGGACACCCCCGGGGAACAATGAGCAGTTCTTC CASRTPPGNNEQFF
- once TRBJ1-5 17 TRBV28 TGTGCCAGCAGTTTGGCTGCAGGCCCGAGCCGATATCAGCCCCAGCATTTT CASSLAAGPSRYQPQHF